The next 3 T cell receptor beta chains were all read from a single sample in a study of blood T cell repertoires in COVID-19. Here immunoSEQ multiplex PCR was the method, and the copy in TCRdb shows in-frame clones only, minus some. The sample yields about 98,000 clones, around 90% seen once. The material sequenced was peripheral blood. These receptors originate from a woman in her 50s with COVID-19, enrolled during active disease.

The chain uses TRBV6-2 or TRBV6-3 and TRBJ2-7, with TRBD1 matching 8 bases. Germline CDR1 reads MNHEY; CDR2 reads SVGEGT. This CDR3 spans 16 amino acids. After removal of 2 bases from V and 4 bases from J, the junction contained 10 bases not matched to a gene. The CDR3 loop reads CASSYLTNRGIYEQYF. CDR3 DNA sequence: TGTGCCAGCAGTTACCTTACGAACAGGGGGATATACGAGCAGTACTTC.

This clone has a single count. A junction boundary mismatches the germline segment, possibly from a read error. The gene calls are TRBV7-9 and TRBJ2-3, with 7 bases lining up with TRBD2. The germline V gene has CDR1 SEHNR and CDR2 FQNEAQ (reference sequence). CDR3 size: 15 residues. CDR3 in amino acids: CASSLAAGRTDTQYF. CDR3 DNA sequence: TGTGCCAGCAGCCTAGCGGCGGGGAGAACAGATACGCAGTATTTT.

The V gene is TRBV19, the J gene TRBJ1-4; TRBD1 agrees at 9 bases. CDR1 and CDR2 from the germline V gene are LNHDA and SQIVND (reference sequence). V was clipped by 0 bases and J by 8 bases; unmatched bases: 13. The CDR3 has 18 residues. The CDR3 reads CASSIDLPGQGRGEKLFF. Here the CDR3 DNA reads TGTGCCAGTAGTATAGACCTGCCGGGACAGGGTCGGGGCGAAAAACTGTTTTTT. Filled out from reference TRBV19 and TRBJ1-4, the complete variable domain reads DGGITQSPKYLFRKEGQNVTLSCEQNLNHDAMYWYRQDPGQGLRLIYYSQIVNDFQKGDIAEGYSVSREKKESFPLTVTSAQKNPTAFYLCASSIDLPGQGRGEKLFFGSGTQLSVL.